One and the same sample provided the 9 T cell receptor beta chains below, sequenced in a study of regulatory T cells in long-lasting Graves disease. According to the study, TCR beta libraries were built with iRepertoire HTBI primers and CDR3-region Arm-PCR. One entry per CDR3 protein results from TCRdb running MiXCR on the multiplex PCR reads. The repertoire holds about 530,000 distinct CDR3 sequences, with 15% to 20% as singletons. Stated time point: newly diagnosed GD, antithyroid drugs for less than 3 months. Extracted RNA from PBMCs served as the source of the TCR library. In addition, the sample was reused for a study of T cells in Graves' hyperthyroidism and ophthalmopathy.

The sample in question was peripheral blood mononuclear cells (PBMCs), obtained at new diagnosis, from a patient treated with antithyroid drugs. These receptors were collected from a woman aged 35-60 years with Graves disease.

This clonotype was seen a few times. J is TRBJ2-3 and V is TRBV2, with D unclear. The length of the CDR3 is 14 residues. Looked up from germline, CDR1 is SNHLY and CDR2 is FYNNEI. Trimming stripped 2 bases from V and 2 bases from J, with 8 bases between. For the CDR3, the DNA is TGTGCCAGCAGTGAACCCTTGGACACAGATACGCAGTATTTT. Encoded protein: CASSEPLDTDTQYF.

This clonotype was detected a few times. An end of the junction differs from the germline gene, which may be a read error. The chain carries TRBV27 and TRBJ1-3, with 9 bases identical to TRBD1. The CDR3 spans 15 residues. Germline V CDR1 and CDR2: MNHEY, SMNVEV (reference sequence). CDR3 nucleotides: TGCGCCAGCAGCCTCACAGGGGGCTCCGGAAACACCATATATTTT. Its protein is CASSLTGGSGNTIYF.

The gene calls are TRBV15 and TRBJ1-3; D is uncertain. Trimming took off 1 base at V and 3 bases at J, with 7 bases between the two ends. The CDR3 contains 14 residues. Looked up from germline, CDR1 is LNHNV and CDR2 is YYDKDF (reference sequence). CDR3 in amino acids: CATSRVPLGNTIYF. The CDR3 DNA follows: TGTGCCACCAGCAGAGTACCTCTTGGAAACACCATATATTTT.

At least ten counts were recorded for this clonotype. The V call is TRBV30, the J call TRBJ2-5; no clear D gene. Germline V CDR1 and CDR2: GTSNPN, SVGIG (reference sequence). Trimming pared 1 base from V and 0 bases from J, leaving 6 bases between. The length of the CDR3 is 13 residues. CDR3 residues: CAWSGQYQETQYF. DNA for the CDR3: TGTGCCTGGAGTGGGCAGTACCAAGAGACCCAGTACTTC.

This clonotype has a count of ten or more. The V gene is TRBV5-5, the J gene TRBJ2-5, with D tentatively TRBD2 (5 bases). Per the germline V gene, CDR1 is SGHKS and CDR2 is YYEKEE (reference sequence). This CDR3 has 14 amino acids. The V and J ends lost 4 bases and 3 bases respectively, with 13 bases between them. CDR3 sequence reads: CASSPWRVEETQYF. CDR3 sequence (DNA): TGTGCCAGCAGCCCTTGGCGGGTAGAAGAGACCCAGTACTTC.

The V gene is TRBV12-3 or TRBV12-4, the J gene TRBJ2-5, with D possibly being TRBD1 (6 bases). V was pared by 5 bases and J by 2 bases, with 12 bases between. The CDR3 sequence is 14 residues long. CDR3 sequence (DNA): TGTGCCAGCAGTACAGGGTTGCCACAAGAGACCCAGTACTTC. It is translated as CASSTGLPQETQYF.

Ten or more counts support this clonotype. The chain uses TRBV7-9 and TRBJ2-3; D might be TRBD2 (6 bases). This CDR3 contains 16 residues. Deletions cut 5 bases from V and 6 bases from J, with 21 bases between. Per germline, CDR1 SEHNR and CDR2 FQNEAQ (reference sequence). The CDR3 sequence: CASSPRKRGGLDTQYF. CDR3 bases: TGTGCCAGCAGCCCCCGAAAAAGGGGAGGACTGGATACGCAGTATTTT.

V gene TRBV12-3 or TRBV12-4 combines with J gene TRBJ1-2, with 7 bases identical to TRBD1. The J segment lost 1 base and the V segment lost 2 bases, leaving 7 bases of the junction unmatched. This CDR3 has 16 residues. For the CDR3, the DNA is TGTGCCAGCAGTTTACCCTTGACAGGGAATAACTATGGCTACACCTTC. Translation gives CASSLPLTGNNYGYTF.

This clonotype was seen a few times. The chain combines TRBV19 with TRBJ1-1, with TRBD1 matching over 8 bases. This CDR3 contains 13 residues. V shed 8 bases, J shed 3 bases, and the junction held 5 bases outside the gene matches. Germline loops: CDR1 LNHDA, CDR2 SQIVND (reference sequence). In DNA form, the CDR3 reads TGTGCCAGTCTGGACAGGGCGGACACTGAAGCTTTCTTT. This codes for CASLDRADTEAFF.